This paragraph covers one T cell receptor (beta chain) sequence. This clonotype was detected a few times. The specificity of this receptor is unknown. It has no much larger one-base neighbor in the sample; base qualities were not kept. Sample treatment or condition, as interpreted from the label and publication: live attenuated yellow fever vaccine strain. At each blood-draw timepoint, two biological replicates of bulk PBMCs were collected. A standard Ficoll-Paque protocol was used to isolate PBMCs from peripheral blood. TriZol was used to extract RNA from bulk PBMCs, CD4 and CD8 fractions, and dextramer-positive and dextramer-negative fractions. The CDR3 starts with the cysteine, ends with the phenylalanine, and has 15 residues. CDR3 DNA only is kept here, 45 bases in frame from base 1. At the junction V is shortened by 5 bases and J by 8 bases; bases outside the gene matches: 13. The germline V gene gives CDR1 as SGHRS and CDR2 as YFSETQ.

This record comes from a study of T cells after yellow fever vaccination (dated by TCRdb to 2018 to 2020). At the level of the whole study: Libraries from fractions with low cell numbers were prepared with the SMART-Seq v4 Ultra Low Input RNA kit. Bulk TCR alpha and beta repertoires were sequenced longitudinally to track T-cell clones before and after primary and booster YFV17D yellow fever vaccination. The cohort comprised two healthy male donors, one aged 18 to 30 and one aged 30 to 40 years. Bulk PBMC replicates and cell subsets were isolated from blood drawn at multiple timepoints before and after both primary and secondary immunization. Study-level results and caveats: Compared with the primary T-cell response, the secondary T-cell response was faster but weaker, reaching its peak on day 5 rather than on day 15. Computational filtering was required because FACS-sorted repertoires could contain abundant contaminating clonotypes from the bulk population. Because the study included only a couple of donors, the extent to which the findings can be generalized is limited. Most clones expanded after primary vaccination were re-detected after the booster (around 96% of CD4 and around 86% of CD8), suggesting broad memory maintenance. A small fraction of clonotypes showed up in both the CD4 and CD8 compartments, probably as a result of convergent recombination.

TCR cDNA was synthesized by 5'RACE template switching, which introduced a universal primer site and unique molecular identifiers. Priming for cDNA synthesis came from both the TCR alpha and TCR beta constant segments. Libraries were amplified in two PCR steps, with sample barcodes and sequencing adapters added in the second step. Libraries were sequenced on Illumina HiSeq 2500 (2x100 bp) or NovaSeq (2x150 bp). Processing in the source paper ran as follows. Demultiplexing of reads and collapsing into UMI consensus sequences were performed with MIGEC, and V(D)J alignment was carried out with MiXCR. Vaccine-responding clonotypes were identified with edgeR using replicate PBMC samples, with FDR below 0.01 and a log2 fold change above 5 up to day 15 being required. Each bulk clonotype received a CD4 or CD8 identity based on whether the sequenced CD4 or CD8 repertoire contained that clonotype at higher abundance. The public reads were quality trimmed at Q25 with fastp and then assembled into clones with MiXCR by TCRdb, keeping productive beta chains. CDR3 protein duplicates are merged, each entry listing the most common genes and DNA. Clone size and V and J calls follow TCRdb, not the original study. The sample contains some 550,000 distinct CDR3 sequences, under 25% of them found a single time. Of the sample, approximately 14% falls within the top ten clones.

The chain is encoded by TRBV5-1 joined to TRBJ2-1, and 7 junctional nucleotides match TRBD2. The sample here was PBMCs, taken 15 days after the yellow fever booster vaccination. The sequence derives from a man aged 25-40 years who received the YFV17D yellow fever vaccine. The CDR3 region: CASSPRLARSDEQFF. The nucleotide sequence reads as follows: TGCGCCAGCAGTCCCCGACTAGCTAGGTCGGATGAGCAGTTCTTC.